The 26 T cell receptor beta chains listed next were all sequenced from one sample in a study of pediatric ulcerative colitis. Here immunoSEQ multiplex PCR was the method, and the copy in TCRdb shows in-frame clones only, minus some. The table shows 30,000 to 45,000 clones, with over 80% occurring only once. Sequencing was performed on blood. The receptor source for this set is a girl between 5 and 17 years old with moderate ulcerative colitis.

This chain joins TRBV15 and TRBJ2-3; unclear D gene. CDR1 and CDR2 (germline): LNHNV, YYDKDF (reference sequence). Deletions cut 2 bases from V and 4 bases from J, with 16 bases between. The CDR3 sequence is 16 residues long. In DNA form, the CDR3 reads TGTGCCACCAGCAGACCTACGAGCCCCACGGCAGATACGCAGTATTTT. Translating gives CATSRPTSPTADTQYF.

The chain combines TRBV27 with TRBJ2-2, with 11 bases lining up with TRBD2. This CDR3 contains 16 residues. CDR1 and CDR2 (germline): MNHEY, SMNVEV (reference sequence). J lost 5 bases, V lost 4 bases, and 6 bases had no gene match. CDR3 sequence (DNA): TGTGCCAGCAGTTGGACTAGCGGGTCGTGGACCGGGGAGCTGTTTTTT. It translates to CASSWTSGSWTGELFF.

The rearrangement joins TRBV6-5 to TRBJ1-2; D remains unclear. The CDR3 consists of 14 residues. V was shortened by 5 bases and J by 7 bases, with 17 bases between the two germline ends. Germline V gene sequence: CDR1 MNHEY, CDR2 SVGAGI. DNA for the CDR3: TGTGCCAGCAGTGAAGAGGTCTTTGGTGTTGGCTACACCTTC. It translates to CASSEEVFGVGYTF.

The J gene is TRBJ2-3, the V gene TRBV6-8, with D tentatively TRBD1 or TRBD2 (6 bases each). V lost 5 bases to trimming and J lost 2 bases, with 20 bases between them. Germline V lookup: CDR1 MNHGY, CDR2 SAAAGT. The CDR3 has 17 residues. The CDR3 reads CASSPEGGADHTDTQYF. As DNA, the CDR3 is TGTGCCAGCAGTCCGGAGGGGGGAGCGGATCACACAGATACGCAGTATTTT.

The V and J genes are TRBV6-5 and TRBJ1-5; no definite D call. The CDR3 covers 13 residues. The germline CDR1 and CDR2 sequences are MNHEY and SVGAGI. V was shortened by 6 bases and J by 4 bases, with 10 bases between the two germline ends. The CDR3 here is CASSGGRNQPQHF. CDR3 nucleotides: TGTGCCAGCAGCGGCGGGCGGAATCAGCCCCAGCATTTT.

The gene calls are TRBV9 and TRBJ2-7; maybe TRBD1 (5 bases). The germline V and J ends were trimmed by 0 bases and 2 bases, with 12 bases remaining between them. In germline, CDR1 is SGDLS, CDR2 YYNGEE. CDR3 length: 15 residues. DNA for the CDR3: TGTGCCAGCAGCGTAGGTTTGGACACCGCCTACGAGCAGTACTTC. It is translated as CASSVGLDTAYEQYF.

This chain links TRBV7-2 with TRBJ2-5; TRBD1 might be the D (6 bases). The CDR3 runs to 15 residues. Trimming took off 5 bases at V and 2 bases at J, with 15 bases between the two ends. CDR1 is SGHTA, CDR2 FQGNSA, per germline. DNA for the CDR3: TGTGCCAGCAGCCCCCCCCGCGGACAGCAAGAGACCCAGTACTTC. Translated, it gives CASSPPRGQQETQYF.

The chain carries TRBV27 and TRBJ1-5; the match to TRBD1 covers 9 bases. This CDR3 comprises 15 residues. V shed 4 bases and J 6 bases; nucleotides not matched to a gene: 7. The germline CDR1 and CDR2 sequences are MNHEY and SMNVEV (reference sequence). CDR3 sequence: CASSSGTGSAQPQHF. Written as DNA, the CDR3 is TGTGCCAGCAGTTCCGGGACAGGGAGCGCTCAGCCCCAGCATTTT.

This chain joins TRBV28 and TRBJ2-1; D perhaps matches TRBD2 (6 bases). Germline-derived CDR1 and CDR2 are MDHEN and SYDVKM. The CDR3 extends over 18 amino acids. The ends were cut back, 1 base at V and 3 bases at J, with 19 bases in the middle. Here the CDR3 reads CASSLSSFFGTVYNEQFF. CDR3 bases: TGTGCCAGCAGTTTATCGTCCTTTTTCGGGACTGTCTACAATGAGCAGTTCTTC.

This chain connects TRBV16 to TRBJ2-2; D gene unclear. Germline V CDR1 and CDR2: KGHSY, FQNENV. Trimming shortened V by 0 bases and J by 11 bases, and 7 bases separated the two germline ends. The CDR3 runs 12 residues. The CDR3 sequence: CASSQSWGELFF. The CDR3 DNA is TGTGCCAGCAGCCAATCGTGGGGAGAGCTGTTTTTT. Complete variable domain (other parts from reference TRBV16 and TRBJ2-2): GEEVAQTPKHLVRGEGQKAKLYCAPIKGHSYVFWYQQVLKNEFKFLISFQNENVFDETGMPKERFSAKCLPNSPCSLEIQATKLEDSAVYFCASSQSWGELFFGEGSRLTVL.

J is TRBJ2-2 and V is TRBV19; D remains unclear. The germline gives CDR1 LNHDA, CDR2 SQIVND (reference sequence). Trimming took 10 bases from V and 3 from J, leaving 12 bases between them. The length of the CDR3 is 13 residues. The CDR3 DNA sequence: TGTGCCATTAACTCTAGGGACACCGGGGAGCTGTTTTTT. Protein: CAINSRDTGELFF.

This clone came up a few times. The chain recombines TRBV10-3 with TRBJ1-1, with TRBD1 matching over 11 bases. The CDR3 length is 17 residues. Looked up from germline, CDR1 is ENHRY and CDR2 is SYGVKD. V dropped 5 bases and J dropped 1; count of bases not matched to a gene: 9. The CDR3 DNA reads as TGTGCCATCAGTACAGGACAGGGGGCTGGATGGAACACTGAAGCTTTCTTT. Translated, it gives CAISTGQGAGWNTEAFF.

In the case of this clone: The identical CDR3 is also encoded by other nucleotide sequences in the sample. The chain links TRBV13 to TRBJ1-1, with TRBD1 identical over 7 bases. Trimming at V came to 2 bases and at J to 7 bases, leaving 13 bases not matched to a gene. Per germline, CDR1 PRHDT and CDR2 FYEKMQ (reference sequence). The CDR3 spans 16 residues. The CDR3 DNA is TGTGCCAGCAGCTTACTACCCGACAGGGAATTCAGTGAAGCTTTCTTT. Its translation is CASSLLPDREFSEAFF. The full variable domain, its missing parts supplied by reference TRBV13 and TRBJ1-1, is AAGVIQSPRHLIKEKRETATLKCYPIPRHDTVYWYQQGPGQDPQFLISFYEKMQSDKGSIPDRFSAQQFSDYHSELNMSSLELGDSALYFCASSLLPDREFSEAFFGQGTRLTVV.

This sequence joins TRBV20-1 and TRBJ1-1; no definite D call. This CDR3 has 11 amino acids. Germline V gives CDR1 DFQATT, CDR2 SNEGSKA (reference sequence). V was shortened by 3 bases and J by 6 bases, with 8 bases between the two germline ends. The CDR3 DNA is TGCAGTGCTAGGGAGCTGGCTGAAGCTTTCTTT. Amino acid sequence: CSARELAEAFF.

The V and J genes are TRBV27 and TRBJ2-5; 9 bases align to TRBD1. V shed 3 bases and J 3 bases; nucleotides not matched to a gene: 14. Germline loops: CDR1 MNHEY, CDR2 SMNVEV (reference sequence). The CDR3 totals 18 residues. CDR3 DNA: TGTGCCAGCAGTTTGGGCCCCGGGACAGGGTTACGGGAAGAGACCCAGTACTTC. Encoded protein: CASSLGPGTGLREETQYF.

This clone appeared once. The V and J genes are TRBV6-6 and TRBJ1-3; D is undetermined. Germline V CDR1 and CDR2: MNHNY, SVGAGI (reference sequence). The ends were cut back, 8 bases at V and 4 bases at J, with 9 bases in the middle. This CDR3 is 12 amino acids long. The CDR3, as DNA: TGTGCCAGCGGAGGATCCGGAAACACCATATATTTT. Its protein is CASGGSGNTIYF.

This clone showed up just a few times. This chain connects TRBV10-1 to TRBJ1-3, with D maybe TRBD1 (5 bases). From germline, CDR1 is WNHNN and CDR2 SYGVQD (reference sequence). Deletions cut 2 bases from V and 4 bases from J, with 21 bases between. The CDR3 runs 18 residues. The DNA for the CDR3 is TGCGCCAGCAGTGAGACCGGACACCTACCCTCGGGAGGAAACACCATATATTTT. Its translation is CASSETGHLPSGGNTIYF.

The chain has TRBV7-9 and TRBJ1-1; no reliable D call. The germline gives CDR1 SEHNR, CDR2 FQNEAQ (reference sequence). This CDR3 has 13 residues. Trimming shortened V by 1 base and J by 2 bases, and 5 bases separated the two germline ends. In DNA, the CDR3 is TGTGCCAGCAGCTTAGGACGAAACACTGAAGCTTTCTTT. Translating it yields CASSLGRNTEAFF.

This chain joins TRBV9 and TRBJ1-2, with 10 nucleotides matching TRBD1. V shed 4 bases, J shed 5 bases, and the junction held 8 bases outside the gene matches. CDR1 SGDLS and CDR2 YYNGEE come from the germline V gene. The CDR3 is 15 residues long. The CDR3 nucleotides read TGTGCCAGCAGCCTGGGGACAGGGGCAGAGTATGGCTACACCTTC. Amino acids: CASSLGTGAEYGYTF.

The gene calls are TRBV6-1 and TRBJ2-4, with TRBD2 as a possible D gene (5 bases). The CDR3 is 14 residues long. Trimming took off 7 bases at V and 3 bases at J, with 13 bases between the two ends. The germline V gene has CDR1 MNHNS and CDR2 SASEGT. The CDR3 is CASTEGELKNIQYF. The DNA of the CDR3 is TGTGCCAGCACCGAGGGAGAACTCAAAAACATTCAGTACTTC.

CDR3 bases: TGTGCCAGTAGTCCCTTGGGGGGCTATGATGAGCAGTTCTTC. Encoded protein: CASSPLGGYDEQFF. The J gene is TRBJ2-1, the V gene TRBV19; D might be TRBD1 or TRBD2, each matching 6 bases. Trimming left V 5 bases short and J 8 bases short, with 16 bases between. Per the germline V gene, CDR1 is LNHDA and CDR2 is SQIVND (reference sequence). The length of the CDR3 is 14 residues.

This chain connects TRBV7-2 to TRBJ1-2; D is uncertain. Germline V gene sequence: CDR1 SGHTA, CDR2 FQGNSA. Trimming took 11 bases from V and 1 from J, leaving 8 bases between them. This CDR3 spans 11 amino acids. The CDR3 reads CALQINYGYTF. The CDR3 bases are TGTGCCTTACAGATTAACTATGGCTACACCTTC.

V and J are TRBV14 and TRBJ2-3; D is undetermined. The CDR3 totals 15 residues. V was pared by 0 bases and J by 5 bases, with 12 bases between. The V gene's germline CDR1 is SGHDN and CDR2 FVKESK. CDR3 amino acids: CASSQERPPGDTQYF. The CDR3 region has the DNA TGTGCCAGCAGCCAAGAAAGGCCCCCGGGAGATACGCAGTATTTT.

The chain uses TRBV5-1 and TRBJ1-5; a weak D match, TRBD1 (6 bases). V lost 2 bases and J lost 5, with 14 bases in between. The V gene's germline CDR1 is SGHRS and CDR2 YFSETQ. CDR3 length equals 15 residues. The CDR3 region has the DNA TGCGCCAGCAGCTTTTCCGGGGGGCAGGATCAGCCCCAGCATTTT. It is translated as CASSFSGGQDQPQHF.

The chain recombines TRBV4-1 with TRBJ1-6; D is uncertain. Trimming removed 0 bases at V and 7 bases at J, with 25 bases between. Germline V gives CDR1 MGHRA, CDR2 YSYEKL. CDR3 length equals 20 residues. CDR3 nucleotides: TGCGCCAGCAGCCAAGAGAGTTTTGACGTAGTGGAGATGTGGAATTCACCCCTCCACTTT. It yields the protein CASSQESFDVVEMWNSPLHF.

This chain connects TRBV7-6 to TRBJ2-3, with a possible D match to TRBD1 (6 bases). CDR1 and CDR2 from the germline V gene are SGHVS and FNYEAQ. Deletions cut 1 base from V and 2 bases from J, with 7 bases between. This CDR3 has 14 residues. The DNA of the CDR3 is TGTGCCAGCAGCTTAGGGGGGCACACAGATACGCAGTATTTT. It translates to CASSLGGHTDTQYF.